The TCR beta chain described here comes from a study of identical twins. Many counts were recorded for this clonotype. Its antigen is not identified. Donors were all healthy Caucasians. Germline loops: CDR1 MDHEN, CDR2 SYDVKM. The CDR3 contains 12 residues. The germline V and J ends were trimmed by 7 bases and 2 bases, with 9 bases remaining between them. Study-level results: While abundant cord blood beta clonotypes carried fewer insertions, memory repertoires showed no such pattern.

A universal primer site arose from template switching, and cDNA bore unique molecular identifiers. TCRdb called the 5' RACE reads again in MiXCR, with one record for every CDR3 protein. This repertoire shows fewer than 350,000 distinct CDR3 sequences, roughly 8.6% found once; its top ten account for 2.1%. This sample also appeared in a second study, on yellow fever vaccine responses in identical twins.

Sequencing was carried out using memory (CD45RO+) T cells sorted from blood. The V call is TRBV28, the J call TRBJ2-7; D is undetermined. The clonotype comes from a woman aged 18-35 years in good health. CDR3 in amino acids: CASKEQTYEQYF. In DNA, the CDR3 is TGTGCCAGCAAGGAGCAGACCTACGAGCAGTACTTC.